A single sample is the source of the 28 T cell receptor beta chains below, sequenced in a study of blood T cell repertoires in COVID-19. Clones were sequenced by immunoSEQ multiplex PCR, and TCRdb holds only the in-frame ones, with some missing. The repertoire holds around 300,000 clones, with 70% to 90% as singletons. What was sequenced was peripheral blood. All receptors come from a woman aged 70 to 79 with acute or convalescent COVID-19.

The V gene is TRBV6-5, the J gene TRBJ1-6, with 8 bases that match TRBD1. The CDR3 extends over 15 amino acids. V shed 8 bases, J shed 7 bases, and the junction held 10 bases outside the gene matches. Germline V gene data show CDR1 as MNHEY and CDR2 as SVGAGI. The CDR3 is CASRLSTGDNSPLHF. The CDR3 nucleotides are TGTGCCAGCCGGTTATCGACAGGGGACAATTCACCCCTCCACTTT.

This chain joins TRBV21-1 and TRBJ2-7; the D call in the table, TRBD2, was not verified against the DNA. TRBV21-1 is classified as a pseudogene. The CDR3 length is 18 residues. The DNA of the CDR3 is TGTGCCAGCAGGGATACTCCAGTCGGGTCCCTAGCGGCCTACGAGCAGTACTTC. This sequence encodes CASRDTPVGSLAAYEQYF.

This clone was counted between two and nine times. This chain connects TRBV7-8 to TRBJ1-1; possibly TRBD1 for D (6 bases). Germline V gene sequence: CDR1 SGHVS, CDR2 FQNEAQ. This CDR3 has 13 amino acids. The V and J ends lost 5 bases and 6 bases respectively, with 13 bases between them. CDR3 DNA: TGTGCCAGCAGCGCCCGGACAGCCCCTGAAGCTTTCTTT. Protein: CASSARTAPEAFF.

The V and J genes are TRBV6-5 and TRBJ1-1; D is perhaps TRBD1 (6 bases). Germline lookup yields CDR1 MNHEY and CDR2 SVGAGI. The CDR3 is 14 residues long. Trimming cost V 6 bases and J 0 bases, with 11 bases left between them. The CDR3 DNA is TGTGCCAGCAGGCAAGCAGGGGTGAACACTGAAGCTTTCTTT. Translated: CASRQAGVNTEAFF.

The V call is TRBV12-3 or TRBV12-4, the J call TRBJ1-1, with D unclear. The CDR3 is 12 residues long. V shed 6 bases and J shed 11 bases, with 16 bases lying between them. The CDR3 is CASSHSGARAFF. The CDR3 coding sequence is TGTGCCAGCAGCCATTCGGGAGCCCGGGCTTTCTTT.

CDR3 region: CASSQDLRETYEQYF. The CDR3 region has the DNA TGTGCCAGCAGCCAAGATCTTCGGGAGACCTACGAGCAGTACTTC. This chain uses TRBV3-1 (or the pseudogene TRBV3-2) with TRBJ2-7, with D tentatively TRBD2 (6 bases). Deletions cut 0 bases from V and 2 bases from J, with 11 bases between. The CDR3 runs to 15 residues. From germline, CDR1 is LGHDT and CDR2 YNNKEL (reference sequence).

The chain employs TRBV30 and TRBJ1-4, with a weak D call TRBD1 (6 bases). The CDR3 has 13 residues. CDR1 GTSNPN and CDR2 SVGIG come from the germline V gene (reference sequence). The V gene lost 0 bases and the J gene lost 8 bases, with 10 bases spanning the gap. CDR3 region: CAWSVPGTEKLFF. The CDR3 DNA sequence: TGTGCCTGGAGTGTACCGGGGACAGAAAAACTGTTTTTT.

This clone was recorded once. The chain is built from TRBV3-1 (or the pseudogene TRBV3-2) and TRBJ1-2; 7 nucleotides match TRBD1. Germline CDR1 reads LGHDT; CDR2 reads YNNKEL (reference sequence). The CDR3 covers 14 residues. After removal of 3 bases from V and 6 bases from J, the junction contained 7 bases not matched to a gene. Written as DNA, the CDR3 is TGTGCCAGCAGCCAGACAGGGCTTCGCAATGGCTACACCTTC. Protein sequence: CASSQTGLRNGYTF.

V usage is TRBV6-6 and J usage is TRBJ2-6; D ambiguous. This CDR3 region has 15 residues. The germline gives CDR1 MNHNY, CDR2 SVGAGI (reference sequence). The V and J ends lost 5 bases and 0 bases respectively, with 8 bases between them. DNA of the CDR3: TGTGCCAGCAGTCCTTACACCTCTGGGGCCAACGTCCTGACTTTC. Its protein is CASSPYTSGANVLTF.

This clone was counted a single time. The gene calls are TRBV9 and TRBJ2-5; TRBD2 matches at 9 bases. The CDR3 is 16 residues long. After removal of 0 bases from V and 1 base from J, the junction contained 4 bases not matched to a gene. The germline gives CDR1 SGDLS, CDR2 YYNGEE. The CDR3 is CASSVGVAGAQETQYF. The CDR3 DNA reads as TGTGCCAGCAGCGTAGGGGTAGCGGGGGCCCAAGAGACCCAGTACTTC. Looking up the rest from reference TRBV9 and TRBJ2-5 gives the full variable domain: DSGVTQTPKHLITATGQRVTLRCSPRSGDLSVYWYQQSLDQGLQFLIQYYNGEERAKGNILERFSAQQFPDLHSELNLSSLELGDSALYFCASSVGVAGAQETQYFGPGTRLLVL.

The gene calls are TRBV9 and TRBJ1-2; D unclear. Per germline, CDR1 SGDLS and CDR2 YYNGEE. With 5 bases removed from V and 4 bases from J, the gap between germline ends came to 6 bases. This CDR3 region has 11 residues. The CDR3 DNA is TGTGCCAGCAGTTACAGCTATGGCTACACCTTC. Its translation is CASSYSYGYTF. Based on the CDR3 plus reference TRBV9 and TRBJ1-2, the full variable domain is DSGVTQTPKHLITATGQRVTLRCSPRSGDLSVYWYQQSLDQGLQFLIQYYNGEERAKGNILERFSAQQFPDLHSELNLSSLELGDSALYFCASSYSYGYTFGSGTRLTVV.

This chain links TRBV5-5 with TRBJ2-7; D is uncertain. The CDR3 extends over 13 amino acids. The germline CDR1 and CDR2 sequences are SGHKS and YYEKEE (reference sequence). Trimming stripped 0 bases from V and 7 bases from J, with 11 bases between. CDR3 nucleotide sequence: TGTGCCAGCAGCTTGGACGCCCTACGGGAGCAGTACTTC. It yields the protein CASSLDALREQYF.

The V and J genes are TRBV10-1 and TRBJ2-3; 11 positions agree with TRBD2. The ends lost 2 bases at V and 8 bases at J; junction bases unmatched: 6. Germline CDR1 reads WNHNN; CDR2 reads SYGVQD (reference sequence). CDR3 length: 15 residues. CDR3 sequence (DNA): TGCGCCAGCAGTGAGGGTAGCGGGGGGGTAGGTACGCAGTATTTT. The encoded protein is CASSEGSGGVGTQYF.

With respect to this clone: The sample carries other DNA sequences with the same CDR3. The chain carries TRBV18 and TRBJ1-2; the match to TRBD1 covers 10 bases. In germline, CDR1 is KGHSH, CDR2 LQKENI. The CDR3 has 14 residues. Trimming took 3 bases from V and 3 from J; bases not matched to a gene: 1. CDR3 sequence reads: CASSPGTGDYGYTF. The DNA of the CDR3 is TGTGCCAGCTCACCTGGGACAGGGGACTATGGCTACACCTTC.

The rearrangement joins TRBV7-8 to TRBJ1-2; 9 bases fit TRBD1. Germline CDR1 is SGHVS and CDR2 is FQNEAQ. The CDR3 contains 14 residues. J gave up 7 bases and V 4 bases, and 7 bases lay outside the gene matches. The CDR3 coding sequence is TGTGCCAGCAGCTCAACCACAGGGGGCACTGGCTACACCTTC. Its translation: CASSSTTGGTGYTF.

This chain uses TRBV5-4 with TRBJ1-2, with 8 bases matching TRBD1. Trimming at V came to 5 bases and at J to 3 bases, leaving 9 bases not matched to a gene. Germline CDR1 is SGHNT and CDR2 is YYREEE (reference sequence). The CDR3 loop spans 15 amino acids. The CDR3 here is CASRPPGGIDYGYTF. CDR3 sequence (DNA): TGTGCCAGCAGGCCGCCAGGGGGCATTGACTATGGCTACACCTTC.

The chain is built from TRBV6-2 or TRBV6-3 and TRBJ1-2; TRBD1 aligns across 8 bases. Germline V lookup: CDR1 MNHEY, CDR2 SVGEGT. The CDR3 spans 16 residues. V dropped 4 bases and J dropped 2; count of bases not matched to a gene: 9. CDR3 in DNA: TGTGCCAGCAGTTCTTGGACAGGGAGGACGAACTATGGCTACACCTTC. This encodes CASSSWTGRTNYGYTF.

This chain uses TRBV19 with TRBJ1-4; 7 bases align to TRBD1. The V and J ends lost 9 bases and 4 bases, in that order; junction bases with no gene match: 8. CDR1 and CDR2 from the germline V gene are LNHDA and SQIVND (reference sequence). The CDR3 spans 14 residues. This CDR3 is CASPYRDSNEKLFF. DNA of the CDR3: TGTGCCAGCCCGTACCGGGACAGTAATGAAAAACTGTTTTTT.

The J gene is TRBJ2-5, the V gene TRBV5-6; 11 nucleotides match TRBD2. V trimming: 0 bases; J trimming: 4 bases; junction bases outside the gene matches: 8. CDR3 length equals 17 residues. Germline V gene lookup returns CDR1 SGHDT and CDR2 YYEEEE. CDR3 nucleotide sequence: TGTGCCAGCAGCTTGGCGGCTAGCGGGGGGTTGTTAGAGACCCAGTACTTC. This codes for CASSLAASGGLLETQYF.

This rearrangement joins TRBV29-1 to TRBJ1-2, with D possibly being TRBD1 (6 bases). The germline V gene encodes CDR1 SQVTM and CDR2 ANQGSEA. The CDR3 has 15 amino acids. V was shortened by 3 bases and J by 7 bases, with 21 bases between the two germline ends. The CDR3 region has the DNA TGCAGCGTTGAGGAGGGGAACAGGGCGGGAGCTGGCTACACCTTC. Translated, it gives CSVEEGNRAGAGYTF.

V is TRBV10-2 and J is TRBJ2-1; 9 nucleotides agree with TRBD2. The CDR3 is 15 amino acids. The V segment lost 6 bases and the J segment 3 bases; nucleotides outside the gene matches: 6. Germline CDR1 is WSHSY and CDR2 is SAAADI. The CDR3 coding sequence is TGCGCCAGCAGGGAAGCGGGGGGAAGCTACAATGAGCAGTTCTTC. Translated: CASREAGGSYNEQFF.

V usage is TRBV5-1 and J usage is TRBJ2-3; D may be TRBD2 (6 bases). Trimming took off 1 base at V and 0 bases at J, with 9 bases between the two ends. The CDR3 totals 15 residues. Germline V gene sequence: CDR1 SGHRS, CDR2 YFSETQ. The CDR3: CASSLSGESTDTQYF. In DNA, the CDR3 is TGCGCCAGCAGCTTGTCGGGGGAAAGCACAGATACGCAGTATTTT.

Only one count was recorded for this clone. The chain carries TRBV29-1 and TRBJ1-4; tentatively, D is TRBD1 (5 bases). The CDR3 is 13 amino acids. The V gene's germline CDR1 is SQVTM and CDR2 ANQGSEA. Deletions cut 7 bases from V and 8 bases from J, with 17 bases between. The CDR3 coding sequence is TGCAGCGCCCAGGGTGGAGTTCGGGAAAAACTGTTTTTT. Translating it yields CSAQGGVREKLFF.

The chain employs TRBV10-3 and TRBJ1-6; possibly TRBD1 for D (5 bases). V gave up 3 bases and J gave up 9 bases, with 9 bases separating them. The CDR3 extends over 13 amino acids. Germline CDR1 reads ENHRY; CDR2 reads SYGVKD. For the CDR3, the DNA is TGTGCCATCAGTGACAGGGAGGCTTCACCCCTCCACTTT. This sequence encodes CAISDREASPLHF.

The V call is TRBV5-1, the J call TRBJ2-5; a possible D gene is TRBD1 (6 bases). This CDR3 comprises 15 residues. Trimming removed 5 bases at V and 0 bases at J, with 14 bases between. From germline, CDR1 is SGHRS and CDR2 YFSETQ. In DNA form, the CDR3 reads TGCGCCAGCAGTAGGCAGGGGATTCACCAAGAGACCCAGTACTTC. It yields the protein CASSRQGIHQETQYF. The whole variable domain, remainder taken from reference TRBV5-1 and TRBJ2-5, is KAGVTQTPRYLIKTRGQQVTLSCSPISGHRSVSWYQQTPGQGLQFLFEYFSETQRNKGNFPGRFSGRQFSNSRSEMNVSTLELGDSALYLCASSRQGIHQETQYFGPGTRLLVL.

The chain's CDR3 is CAVKAGLLGDYGYTF. In nucleotides, the CDR3 is TGTGCTGTAAAGGCGGGTTTATTAGGCGACTATGGCTACACCTTC. This chain links TRBV10-3 with TRBJ1-2; D not resolved. Germline-derived CDR1 and CDR2 are ENHRY and SYGVKD. The CDR3 has 15 residues.

The chain carries TRBV5-5 and TRBJ2-7; D gene unclear. CDR1 is SGHKS, CDR2 YYEKEE, per germline (reference sequence). Trimming shortened V by 0 bases and J by 3 bases, and 4 bases separated the two germline ends. This CDR3 has 12 residues. The CDR3 sequence is CASSLGGYEQYF. In DNA, the CDR3 is TGTGCCAGCAGCTTGGGCGGCTACGAGCAGTACTTC.

A word on this clone: The same CDR3 arises from other DNA sequences in this sample as well. This chain joins TRBV5-1 and TRBJ2-5; possible D gene TRBD2, 6 bases. CDR1 and CDR2 (germline): SGHRS, YFSETQ. V gave up 5 bases and J gave up 1 base, with 12 bases separating them. The CDR3 runs 14 residues. CDR3 nucleotides: TGCGCCAGCAGTCTAACGACTAGCCAAGAGACCCAGTACTTC. Its translation: CASSLTTSQETQYF.